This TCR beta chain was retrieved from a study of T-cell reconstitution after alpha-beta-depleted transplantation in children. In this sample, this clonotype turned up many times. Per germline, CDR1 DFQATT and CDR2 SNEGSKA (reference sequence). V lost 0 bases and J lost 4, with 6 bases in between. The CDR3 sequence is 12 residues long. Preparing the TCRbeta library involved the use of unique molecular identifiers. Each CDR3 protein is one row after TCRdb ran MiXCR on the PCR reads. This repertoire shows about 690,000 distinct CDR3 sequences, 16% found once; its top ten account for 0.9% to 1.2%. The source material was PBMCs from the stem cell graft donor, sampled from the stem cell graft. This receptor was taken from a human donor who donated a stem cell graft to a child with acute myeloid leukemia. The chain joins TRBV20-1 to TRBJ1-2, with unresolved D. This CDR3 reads CSARDPPYGYTF. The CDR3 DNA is TGCAGTGCTAGAGATCCGCCCTATGGCTACACCTTC.